Sequencing of this T cell receptor beta chain was carried out in a study of Graves' ophthalmopathy and Graves' hyperthyroidism. Across the whole study: There was a collection of peripheral blood at initial diagnosis, before any treatment.

Study-level results: Most thyroid clonotypes expanded beyond 0.001 frequency were also found in blood.

Exclusion applied to patients with other autoimmune diseases, uncontrolled infections, pregnancy or lactation. Isolation of PBMCs was performed using over 8 ml of fresh peripheral blood. RNA transcripts were the template, and TCR beta CDR3 regions were amplified from them. The authors performed first-round RT-PCR with HTBI primers and then a second-round multiplex PCR. TCRdb independently ran MiXCR on the multiplex PCR reads; one entry per CDR3 protein. The sample has hundreds of thousands of distinct CDR3 sequences; around 42% are singletons. Worth noting for this clonotype: Its antigen is not identified.

V was shortened by 5 bases and J by 3 bases, with 10 bases between the two germline ends. The CDR3 covers 14 residues. The gene calls are TRBV12-3 or TRBV12-4 and TRBJ1-4; D ambiguous. The source is an adult man with Graves' ophthalmopathy. Sample: peripheral blood. The CDR3 reads CASSHSYSNEKLFF. The DNA for the CDR3 is TGTGCCAGCAGTCACAGCTACTCTAATGAAAAACTGTTTTTT.